Following are 27 T cell receptor beta chains from one sample sequenced in a study of response to subunit inactivated influenza vaccine. TCRdb re-derived calls from the RT-PCR reads in MiXCR, one entry per CDR3 protein. The table shows around 190,000 distinct CDR3 sequences, with around 9% occurring only once. This material consisted of non-naive T cells sorted from PBMCs, taken on the day of vaccination. These receptors came from a man in his forties or fifties who received an inactivated influenza vaccine.

This clonotype was counted a few times. The chain employs TRBV19 and TRBJ1-1; tentative D call: TRBD1 (5 bases). Trimming removed 1 base from V and 1 base from J, with 10 bases in between. The CDR3 is 15 residues long. In germline, CDR1 is LNHDA, CDR2 SQIVND (reference sequence). The DNA of the CDR3 is TGTGCCAGTAGTATAGTCCCAGGGACGAACACTGAAGCTTTCTTT. Amino acid sequence: CASSIVPGTNTEAFF.

The CDR3 nucleotides are TGTGCCAGCAGGACAGGGGGCGAGTGGATTCAGCCCCAGCATTTT. As protein: CASRTGGEWIQPQHF. The chain employs TRBV6-2 or TRBV6-3 and TRBJ1-5, with 10 bases fitting TRBD1. V dropped 6 bases and J dropped 6; count of bases not matched to a gene: 8. This CDR3 is 15 amino acids long. Looked up from germline, CDR1 is MNHEY and CDR2 is SVGEGT.

This clonotype has only a few counts. The rearrangement links TRBV5-1 to TRBJ1-6, with D unclear. This CDR3 comprises 15 residues. The ends were cut back, 6 bases at V and 6 bases at J, with 16 bases in the middle. Germline lookup yields CDR1 SGHRS and CDR2 YFSETQ. The CDR3 loop reads CASTLIGGSNSPLHF. The CDR3 DNA is TGCGCCAGCACCTTAATCGGTGGATCTAATTCACCCCTCCACTTT.

The table lists this clonotype with a few counts. The chain has TRBV7-2 and TRBJ1-2; weak D call: TRBD1 (6 bases). Trimming removed 4 bases from V and 8 bases from J, with 14 bases in between. The V gene's germline CDR1 is SGHTA and CDR2 FQGNSA. The CDR3 runs 13 residues. The CDR3 sequence is CASSSTGAGGYTF. CDR3 nucleotides: TGTGCCAGCAGCTCGACGGGGGCAGGCGGCTACACCTTC.

This clonotype was picked up many times. The V gene is TRBV29-1, the J gene TRBJ2-5; the match to TRBD1 covers 7 bases. The CDR3 has 13 amino acids. Germline CDR1 and CDR2: SQVTM and ANQGSEA. Trimming removed 4 bases from V and 3 bases from J; junction bases left unmatched: 5. DNA of the CDR3: TGCAGCGTTGGAAGGGGGCTTAAAGAGACCCAGTACTTC. It is translated as CSVGRGLKETQYF. The entire variable domain, with the rest obtained from reference TRBV29-1 and TRBJ2-5, is as follows: SAVISQKPSRDICQRGTSLTIQCQVDSQVTMMFWYRQQPGQSLTLIATANQGSEATYESGFVIDKFPISRPNLTFSTLTVSNMSPEDSSIYLCSVGRGLKETQYFGPGTRLLVL.

The chain joins TRBV5-6 to TRBJ2-4; D is perhaps TRBD1 or TRBD2 (5 bases each). CDR1 is SGHDT and CDR2 is YYEEEE in the germline V gene. Trimming pared 4 bases from V and 5 bases from J, leaving 13 bases between. The CDR3 loop spans 14 amino acids. This CDR3 is CASSTGTPQNIQYF. For the CDR3, the DNA is TGTGCCAGCAGCACCGGGACCCCGCAAAACATTCAGTACTTC. The full variable domain, rest sourced from reference TRBV5-6 and TRBJ2-4, is DAGVTQSPTHLIKTRGQQVTLRCSPKSGHDTVSWYQQALGQGPQFIFQYYEEEERQRGNFPDRFSGHQFPNYSSELNVNALLLGDSALYLCASSTGTPQNIQYFGAGTRLSVL.

This clonotype was picked up one time. Being one base from a much bigger clone, this may be a read error. The CDR3 spells CASSLTKGNEKLFF. The CDR3 DNA sequence: TGTGCCAGCAGCTTAACGAAAGGGAATGAAAAACTGTTTTTT. The chain couples TRBV11-2 to TRBJ1-4; D is unclear. Germline assignment: CDR1 SGHAT and CDR2 FQNNGV. V lost 2 bases to trimming and J lost 5 bases, with 9 bases between them. The CDR3 is 14 amino acids.

This clonotype was seen repeatedly, ten times or more. V gene TRBV5-1 combines with J gene TRBJ2-6, with a weak D call TRBD2 (6 bases). Germline CDR1 reads SGHRS; CDR2 reads YFSETQ. The V end was cut by 3 bases, the J end by 2 bases, with 12 bases between. The CDR3 totals 16 residues. This CDR3 is CASSSRGRTGANVLTF. Here the CDR3 DNA reads TGCGCCAGCAGCTCCCGGGGGAGGACTGGGGCCAACGTCCTGACTTTC.

This clonotype has at least ten counts. V and J are TRBV5-1 and TRBJ1-2; D uncertain. V was cut by 4 bases and J by 5 bases, with 12 bases left in between. This CDR3 comprises 13 residues. CDR1 and CDR2 (germline): SGHRS, YFSETQ. The CDR3 region has the DNA TGCGCCAGCAGCCCAAAGGGAGAATATGGCTACACCTTC. Its protein product is CASSPKGEYGYTF.

This clonotype has just a few counts. The chain uses TRBV20-1 and TRBJ2-7; possible D gene TRBD2, 5 bases. Trimming left V 7 bases short and J 4 bases short, with 20 bases between. The length of the CDR3 is 14 residues. CDR1 and CDR2 from the germline V gene are DFQATT and SNEGSKA (reference sequence). CDR3 DNA sequence: TGCAGTGGCTCAGACGAGGGAGTAGGGTACGAGCAGTACTTC. This gives the protein CSGSDEGVGYEQYF.

The V call is TRBV5-4, the J call TRBJ2-5; TRBD2 matches 8 bases. V trimming: 3 bases; J trimming: 2 bases; junction bases outside the gene matches: 6. The length of the CDR3 is 15 residues. Germline assignment: CDR1 SGHNT and CDR2 YYREEE (reference sequence). CDR3 sequence (DNA): TGTGCCAGCAGCTGGACAGCGGGAGAGCAAGAGACCCAGTACTTC. This translates into CASSWTAGEQETQYF.

This clonotype showed up many times. The V call is TRBV12-3 or TRBV12-4, the J call TRBJ2-5; D is unclear. Trimming cost V 1 base and J 2 bases, with 5 bases left between them. The CDR3 loop spans 13 amino acids. DNA of the CDR3: TGTGCCAGCAGTTTAGGGCCACAAGAGACCCAGTACTTC. Translation gives CASSLGPQETQYF.

This clonotype was seen a few times. The chain employs TRBV10-3 and TRBJ2-7; 10 bases match TRBD1. The CDR3 covers 13 residues. Germline V lookup: CDR1 ENHRY, CDR2 SYGVKD. The V gene end was trimmed by 5 bases and the J gene end by 5 bases; junction bases not matched to a gene: 3. CDR3 loop: CAISTGTGDEQYF. Written as DNA, the CDR3 is TGTGCCATCAGTACCGGGACAGGGGACGAGCAGTACTTC.

V and J are TRBV9 and TRBJ2-1; 9 nucleotides match TRBD1. Looked up from germline, CDR1 is SGDLS and CDR2 is YYNGEE. With 2 bases clipped from V and 0 bases from J, the junction kept 0 bases outside the gene matches. The CDR3 is 15 amino acids. CDR3 region: CASSVTGGSYNEQFF. The DNA of the CDR3 is TGTGCCAGCAGCGTGACAGGGGGCTCCTACAATGAGCAGTTCTTC.

This clonotype was seen at least ten times. J is TRBJ2-2 and V is TRBV28; D is uncertain. Germline-derived CDR1 and CDR2 are MDHEN and SYDVKM. Between the trimmed V and J ends, which lost 1 base and 9 bases, there was a span of 12 bases. This CDR3 is built from 14 residues. The CDR3 coding sequence is TGTGCCAGCAGTTTATCCCCAACGGCCCGGGAGCTGTTTTTT. Amino acids: CASSLSPTARELFF.

This clonotype has only a few counts. V gene TRBV7-9 combines with J gene TRBJ1-6, with TRBD1 identical over 8 bases. From germline, CDR1 is SEHNR and CDR2 FQNEAQ (reference sequence). The CDR3 loop spans 16 amino acids. The J segment lost 10 bases and the V segment lost 5 bases, leaving 13 bases of the junction unmatched. CDR3 amino acids: CASSTRQGRSASPLHF. CDR3 in DNA: TGTGCCAGCAGCACCCGACAGGGGCGATCGGCATCACCCCTCCACTTT.

This clonotype has just a few counts. The genes are TRBV6-5 and TRBJ1-6; 9 bases fit TRBD1. The CDR3 covers 15 residues. Losses at the gene ends were 0 bases for V and 7 bases for J; bases not matched to a gene: 1. Germline V gives CDR1 MNHEY, CDR2 SVGAGI. The CDR3 sequence is CASSYSGQGNSPLHF. CDR3 sequence (DNA): TGTGCCAGCAGTTACTCGGGACAGGGCAATTCACCCCTCCACTTT.

The rearrangement links TRBV20-1 to TRBJ1-3; D gene uncertain. The CDR3 extends over 13 amino acids. Deletions cut 5 bases from V and 0 bases from J, with 8 bases between. Per the germline V gene, CDR1 is DFQATT and CDR2 is SNEGSKA (reference sequence). Here the CDR3 reads CSAYTSSGNTIYF. Here the CDR3 DNA reads TGCAGTGCTTATACAAGCTCTGGAAACACCATATATTTT.

The rearrangement links TRBV11-2 to TRBJ1-2; D perhaps matches TRBD1 (5 bases). CDR1 is SGHAT and CDR2 is FQNNGV in the germline V gene. Trimming left V 3 bases short and J 2 bases short, with 10 bases between. This CDR3 comprises 14 residues. For the CDR3, the DNA is TGTGCCAGCAGCTTGGGGACCCGAAACTATGGCTACACCTTC. Protein: CASSLGTRNYGYTF.

Concerning this clonotype itself: One end of the junction is discordant with germline, which a read error may explain. The chain carries TRBV5-5 and TRBJ2-4, with 7 bases identical to TRBD1. The CDR3 totals 16 residues. Germline V lookup: CDR1 SGHKS, CDR2 YYEKEE (reference sequence). The CDR3 DNA reads as TGTGCCAACAGCTCCGGGACAGCTCTAGCCAAAAACATTCAGTACTTC. It is translated as CANSSGTALAKNIQYF.

This clonotype was found many times. The chain joins TRBV12-3 or TRBV12-4 to TRBJ2-7; TRBD2 agrees at 7 bases. V was clipped by 5 bases and J by 12 bases; unmatched bases: 7. This CDR3 region has 11 residues. Written as DNA, the CDR3 is TGTGCCAGCAGTCTCGGACTAGAACTGTACTTC. Protein product: CASSLGLELYF.

This clonotype was observed many times. This rearrangement joins TRBV12-3 or TRBV12-4 to TRBJ2-1, with D perhaps TRBD1 (5 bases). This CDR3 spans 12 amino acids. V dropped 10 bases and J dropped 5 bases, with 12 bases sitting between them. In nucleotides, the CDR3 is TGTGCCACCAGGGCCAGCGACAATGAGCAGTTCTTC. Translated: CATRASDNEQFF.

V gene TRBV11-2 combines with J gene TRBJ2-1; no clear D gene. The germline CDR1 and CDR2 sequences are SGHAT and FQNNGV. The CDR3 totals 15 residues. V lost 5 bases to trimming and J lost 6 bases, with 17 bases between them. CDR3 nucleotide sequence: TGTGCCAGCAGCACCAACTCCGGAAGATCCAATGAGCAGTTCTTC. It specifies CASSTNSGRSNEQFF.

V gene TRBV6-5 combines with J gene TRBJ2-7; D uncertain. The V end lost 10 bases, the J end lost 6 bases, and 16 bases lay between the germline ends. The CDR3 contains 12 residues. Germline assignment: CDR1 MNHEY and CDR2 SVGAGI. CDR3 sequence reads: CATQGLALEQYF. Here the CDR3 DNA reads TGTGCCACCCAAGGGCTGGCCCTCGAGCAGTACTTC.

CDR3 sequence (DNA): TGTGCCAGCAGTAAGGACAGGTACTACGAGCAGTACTTC. Protein sequence: CASSKDRYYEQYF. The J gene is TRBJ2-7, the V gene TRBV7-3, with TRBD1 matching 7 bases. The CDR3 sequence is 13 residues long. Per the germline V gene, CDR1 is SGHTA and CDR2 is FQGTGA. V lost 6 bases and J lost 3; bases outside the gene matches: 5.

This clonotype was seen ten or more times. This sequence joins TRBV7-9 and TRBJ1-4, with D possibly matching TRBD1 (6 bases). The CDR3 covers 14 residues. CDR1 SEHNR and CDR2 FQNEAQ come from the germline V gene (reference sequence). V gave up 5 bases and J gave up 5 bases, with 12 bases separating them. The chain's CDR3 is CASSRDTQNEKLFF. The CDR3 coding sequence is TGTGCCAGCAGCCGGGACACACAAAATGAAAAACTGTTTTTT.

The rearrangement joins TRBV4-2 to TRBJ1-4, with D tentatively TRBD1 (5 bases). Between the trimmed V and J ends, which lost 7 bases and 4 bases, there was a span of 19 bases. The CDR3 spans 16 residues. Germline CDR1 is LGHNA and CDR2 is YNFKEQ. The CDR3 DNA follows: TGTGCCAGCACCCCTGCCCCCGGGGGAGTTAATGAAAAACTGTTTTTT. It translates to CASTPAPGGVNEKLFF.